This TCR beta chain was recorded in a study of cytomegalovirus exposure and HLA in healthy donors. General study points: Later work showed greater clonal expansion in HLA-associated TCR beta chains than in equally common others.

Germline CDR1 SGHRS, CDR2 YFSETQ. The CDR3 contains 17 residues. V dropped 3 bases and J dropped 0 bases, with 19 bases sitting between them. A word on this clone: Its antigen remains unidentified.

Unrecorded immune exposures were likely, despite nominal health at sampling. PCR employed 60 Vbeta and 13 Jbeta primers. Profiled with immunoSEQ multiplex PCR; TCRdb holds only in-frame clones, not every one. The sample yields more than 95,000 clones, over 65% seen once. This receptor was identified in a woman between 40 and 50 years old in good health and CMV-seronegative. V gene TRBV5-1 combines with J gene TRBJ2-7; D might be TRBD1 (6 bases). The sequenced sample was PBMCs. The CDR3, as DNA: TGCGCCAGCAGCTCCTTAACGACAGGAGCCTACTCCTACGAGCAGTACTTC. It specifies CASSSLTTGAYSYEQYF.